Each of the 16 T cell receptor beta chains below was sequenced from the same sample in a study of T and B cells in COVID-19 patients. BIOMED2 TRB-A/B primer pools were used in multiplex TRB PCR. Via MiXCR, TCRdb re-called the multiplex PCR reads, giving one row per CDR3 protein. The sample records 20,000 to 30,000 distinct CDR3 sequences, less than 35% being singletons. TRB was amplified from around 250-500 ng of blood genomic DNA. Material: blood. The receptors derive from a human donor who had recovered from COVID-19.

This chain links TRBV28 with TRBJ2-7; D remains ambiguous. Germline V gives CDR1 MDHEN, CDR2 SYDVKM. The V end was cut by 8 bases, the J end by 5 bases, with 22 bases between. The CDR3 extends over 15 amino acids. The CDR3 DNA sequence: TGTGCCAGCGGTAAGGGAACAATTCAATCCCACGAGCAGTACTTC. Its translation: CASGKGTIQSHEQYF. The complete variable domain, with remaining parts taken from reference TRBV28 and TRBJ2-7, reads DVKVTQSSRYLVKRTGEKVFLECVQDMDHENMFWYRQDPGLGLRLIYFSYDVKMKEKGDIPEGYSVSREKKERFSLILESASTNQTSMYLCASGKGTIQSHEQYFGPGTRLTVT.

This clonotype is a singleton in its sample. CDR3 DNA sequence: TGTGCCACCAGTGATGGGACAGCTCCTTATAGCAATCAGCCCCAGCATTTT. It yields the protein CATSDGTAPYSNQPQHF. This rearrangement joins TRBV24-1 to TRBJ1-5; TRBD1 agrees at 7 bases. Germline V gives CDR1 KGHDR, CDR2 SFDVKD. The CDR3 loop spans 17 amino acids. V was pared by 3 bases and J by 0 bases, with 7 bases of the junction left unmatched.

V is TRBV6-1 and J is TRBJ1-1; 8 bases line up with TRBD1. The CDR3 totals 14 residues. CDR1 and CDR2 (germline): MNHNS, SASEGT. V shed 3 bases and J 5 bases; nucleotides not matched to a gene: 5. The CDR3 spells CASSELDRVTEAFF. In DNA form, the CDR3 reads TGTGCCAGCAGTGAGCTGGACAGGGTTACTGAAGCTTTCTTT.

This clonotype was observed at least ten times. The rearrangement uses TRBV29-1 and TRBJ2-1; TRBD2 agrees at 11 bases. CDR3 length: 18 residues. The germline V gene has CDR1 SQVTM and CDR2 ANQGSEA. Unmatched junction bases numbered 14, after V lost 7 bases and J lost 0 bases. CDR3 amino acids: CSADPGTSGDFSYNEQFF. CDR3 DNA: TGCAGCGCCGATCCCGGGACTAGCGGTGATTTCTCCTACAATGAGCAGTTCTTC.

This clonotype was seen ten or more times. The chain has TRBV18 and TRBJ2-3, with 9 positions matching TRBD1. With 3 bases clipped from V and 5 bases from J, the junction kept 6 bases outside the gene matches. The length of the CDR3 is 15 residues. Germline CDR1 is KGHSH and CDR2 is LQKENI. The CDR3 region has the DNA TGTGCCAGCTCACCGTCCCGGGACAGGGTAGATACGCAGTATTTT. It yields the protein CASSPSRDRVDTQYF.

The table lists this clonotype with a few counts. This chain connects TRBV20-1 to TRBJ2-2, with 8 bases lining up with TRBD2. The germline gives CDR1 DFQATT, CDR2 SNEGSKA (reference sequence). Trimming took 4 bases from V and 0 from J; bases not matched to a gene: 13. This CDR3 contains 18 residues. The CDR3 here is CSATGTRTGIANTGELFF. The CDR3 DNA reads TGCAGTGCTACCGGGACTAGGACCGGTATAGCGAACACCGGGGAGCTGTTTTTT.

J is TRBJ1-1 and V is TRBV13; perhaps TRBD1 as D (5 bases). Germline V gene lookup returns CDR1 PRHDT and CDR2 FYEKMQ (reference sequence). The CDR3 is made up of 15 amino acids. V dropped 5 bases and J dropped 2 bases, with 15 bases sitting between them. CDR3 loop: CASSRPGTVNTEAFF. The CDR3 nucleotides read TGTGCCAGCAGCAGACCCGGGACGGTTAACACTGAAGCTTTCTTT.

The rearrangement links TRBV20-1 to TRBJ2-7, with D uncertain. This CDR3 has 11 amino acids. Germline lookup yields CDR1 DFQATT and CDR2 SNEGSKA (reference sequence). Trimming removed 3 bases from V and 4 bases from J, with 7 bases in between. CDR3 residues: CSASLGYEQYF. The CDR3 coding sequence is TGCAGTGCTAGTCTGGGGTACGAGCAGTACTTC.

The rearrangement joins TRBV11-1 to TRBJ2-1; D not resolved. V shed 2 bases and J shed 5 bases, with 19 bases lying between them. This CDR3 contains 17 residues. The germline V gene has CDR1 SGHAT and CDR2 FQDESV (reference sequence). The CDR3 here is CASSLNSARTTDNEQFF. DNA of the CDR3: TGTGCCAGCAGCTTAAATTCGGCCAGGACCACTGACAATGAGCAGTTCTTC.

The genes are TRBV6-2 or TRBV6-3 and TRBJ2-2, with 7 bases that match TRBD2. The CDR3 sequence is 16 residues long. V lost 0 bases and J lost 3; bases outside the gene matches: 4. Germline V gives CDR1 MNHEY, CDR2 SVGEGT. CDR3: CASSYSGGSDTGELFF. In nucleotides, the CDR3 is TGTGCCAGCAGTTACTCGGGGGGGAGTGACACCGGGGAGCTGTTTTTT.

The sample holds a few counts of this clonotype. This sequence joins TRBV12-3 or TRBV12-4 and TRBJ2-7; no firm D call. The CDR3 consists of 15 residues. Trimming took off 0 bases at V and 0 bases at J, with 9 bases between the two ends. CDR3 coding DNA: TGTGCCAGCAGTTTAGCCCCGGACCTCTCCTACGAGCAGTACTTC. Residues: CASSLAPDLSYEQYF.

This clonotype occurred a few times. This rearrangement joins TRBV6-5 to TRBJ1-2; D is uncertain. The CDR3 is made up of 13 amino acids. With 0 bases removed from V and 7 bases from J, the gap between germline ends came to 9 bases. Germline V gives CDR1 MNHEY, CDR2 SVGAGI. CDR3 amino acids: CASSYSLGPGYTF. The CDR3 DNA sequence: TGTGCCAGCAGTTACTCACTGGGTCCTGGCTACACCTTC.

CDR3 loop: CASSEGRDRGILAGGPLDTQYF. DNA of the CDR3: TGTGCCAGCAGTGAAGGCCGGGACAGGGGAATTCTAGCGGGAGGGCCTCTAGATACGCAGTATTTT. The genes are TRBV6-1 and TRBJ2-3; 12 positions match TRBD2. Germline V gene sequence: CDR1 MNHNS, CDR2 SASEGT. Germline trimming cut 1 base from V and 5 bases from J; bases unmatched to any gene: 22. The CDR3 totals 22 residues.

The rearrangement uses TRBV7-2 and TRBJ2-3, with 8 positions matching TRBD1. J gave up 6 bases and V 5 bases, and 4 bases lay outside the gene matches. This CDR3 has 13 amino acids. Germline CDR1 SGHTA, CDR2 FQGNSA. The CDR3: CASSATGVDTQYF. CDR3 sequence (DNA): TGTGCCAGCAGCGCGACAGGGGTGGATACGCAGTATTTT.

There are many counts of this clonotype. The chain has TRBV6-5 and TRBJ2-1, with TRBD1 matching 9 bases. Looked up from germline, CDR1 is MNHEY and CDR2 is SVGAGI. The length of the CDR3 is 14 residues. The J segment lost 11 bases and the V segment lost 4 bases, leaving 9 bases of the junction unmatched. The CDR3 nucleotides are TGTGCCAGCAGTTCCGCCGGGACAGGGCAAAAGCAGTTCTTC. Protein sequence: CASSSAGTGQKQFF.

There are a few counts of this clonotype. The chain couples TRBV5-5 to TRBJ1-2; 11 bases agree with TRBD1. This CDR3 contains 16 residues. From germline, CDR1 is SGHKS and CDR2 YYEKEE (reference sequence). V was clipped by 2 bases and J by 9 bases; unmatched bases: 12. CDR3 bases: TGTGCCAGCAGCTTAGGTACCGGGACAGGGGGTGATAGCTACACCTTC. It specifies CASSLGTGTGGDSYTF.